These 27 T cell receptor beta chains were all obtained from the same sample, sequenced in a study of blood T cells in healthy people across ages (dated by TCRdb to about 2015). Receptor amplification or capture employed 5' RACE. Sequencing was carried out with an Illumina HiSeq 2500. A second about 6 to 11 cycle PCR used a sample-barcoded 5' primer and a J-beta primer mix. TCRdb reprocessed the public reads (quality trimming at Q25 with fastp, clone calling with MiXCR) and kept in-frame beta chains. Each CDR3 protein appears once, grouped with its most common genes and DNA. The sample has 1.5 million to 2 million distinct CDR3 sequences on record, about 28% of them singletons. The ten largest clones represent about 8% of the sample. The sequenced sample consisted of blood. These receptors originate from a woman aged 25 to 39 in good health.

This clonotype has just a few counts. A much bigger clone sits one base away, suggesting this may be a read error. This chain links TRBV7-6 with TRBJ2-1; the D gene is possibly TRBD1 (6 bases). The better agreement between TRBJ2-7 and the DNA end casts doubt on the J call. The CDR3 is 16 residues long. Per the germline V gene, CDR1 is SGHVS and CDR2 is FNYEAQ. CDR3 loop: CASSRWGQSSYNEQYF. CDR3 bases: TGTGCCAGCAGCCGATGGGGACAAAGCTCCTACAATGAGCAGTACTTC.

With respect to this clonotype: The junction differs from germline at one of its ends, possibly a read error. This chain uses TRBV20-1 with TRBJ2-1; 7 positions agree with TRBD1. The CDR3 is 13 amino acids. Germline CDR1 and CDR2: DFQATT and SNEGSKA (reference sequence). In DNA, the CDR3 is TGCAGTGTTAGACGGGACAGCCCCAATGAGCAGTTCTTC. Amino acid sequence: CSVRRDSPNEQFF.

This CDR3 reads CASRGQRENTEAFF. CDR3 coding DNA: TGTGCCAGCAGGGGACAGCGAGAGAACACTGAAGCTTTCTTT. This chain connects TRBV2 to TRBJ1-1, with 7 bases identical to TRBD1. The V segment lost 6 bases and the J segment 1 base; nucleotides outside the gene matches: 5. Germline CDR1 SNHLY, CDR2 FYNNEI. The CDR3 runs 14 residues. The variable domain in full, with the rest retrieved from reference TRBV2 and TRBJ1-1, is EPEVTQTPSHQVTQMGQEVILRCVPISNHLYFYWYRQILGQKVEFLVSFYNNEISEKSEIFDDQFSVERPDGSNFTLKIRSTKLEDSAMYFCASRGQRENTEAFFGQGTRLTVV.

As to this clonotype: This may be a read error: a much more frequent sequence differs by one nucleotide. The J gene is TRBJ2-1, the V gene TRBV28; D possibly matches TRBD1 or TRBD2 (5 bases each). Per the germline V gene, CDR1 is MDHEN and CDR2 is SYDVKM. The CDR3 has 14 amino acids. V was cut by 6 bases and J by 13 bases, with 22 bases left in between. CDR3 protein: CASSLGRFQETQFF. DNA of the CDR3: TGTGCCAGCAGCCTGGGACGGTTCCAAGAGACCCAGTTCTTC.

This clonotype was picked up many times. This rearrangement joins TRBV29-1 to TRBJ1-4; D gene unclear. This CDR3 is built from 11 residues. Germline V gene lookup returns CDR1 SQVTM and CDR2 ANQGSEA. Trimming cost V 7 bases and J 0 bases, with 3 bases left between them. The CDR3 DNA follows: TGCAGCGCTGCAACTAATGAAAAACTGTTTTTT. It yields the protein CSAATNEKLFF.

This clonotype was seen only a few times. This chain joins TRBV24-1 and TRBJ2-1; 9 nucleotides align to TRBD1. The CDR3 contains 16 residues. Germline V CDR1 and CDR2: KGHDR, SFDVKD. The J segment lost 7 bases and the V segment lost 3 bases, leaving 9 bases of the junction unmatched. CDR3 coding DNA: TGTGCCACCAGTGATACCGGGACAGGGTTTGTGAATGAGCAGTTCTTC. Translated: CATSDTGTGFVNEQFF.

The genes are TRBV6-2 or TRBV6-3 and TRBJ1-5; D is unresolved. This CDR3 comprises 13 residues. Germline lookup yields CDR1 MNHEY and CDR2 SVGEGT. Trimming stripped 7 bases from V and 5 bases from J, with 12 bases between. The DNA of the CDR3 is TGTGCCAGCACCCAAACGACCTATCAGCCCCAGCATTTT. As protein: CASTQTTYQPQHF.

In its sample, this clonotype was seen a few times. The chain is built from TRBV20-1 and TRBJ2-1, with 12 bases lining up with TRBD2. Germline CDR1 and CDR2: DFQATT and SNEGSKA (reference sequence). The CDR3 covers 12 residues. Here the CDR3 DNA reads TGCAGAACTAGCGGGAGGTACAATGAGCAGTTCTTC. This gives the protein CRTSGRYNEQFF.

This clonotype turned up a few times. The CDR3 loop reads CSVWDRAWETQYF. The CDR3 bases are TGCAGCGTCTGGGACAGGGCATGGGAGACCCAGTACTTC. The V gene is TRBV29-1, the J gene TRBJ2-7, with TRBD1 matching over 9 bases. The last part of the DNA fits TRBJ2-5 better; the J call may be wrong. Germline CDR1 SQVTM, CDR2 ANQGSEA. The CDR3 has 13 amino acids.

The chain is built from TRBV20-1 and TRBJ2-7; TRBD1 might be the D (7 bases). The CDR3 totals 14 residues. The ends were cut back, 0 bases at V and 5 bases at J, with 14 bases in the middle. Germline V CDR1 and CDR2: DFQATT, SNEGSKA (reference sequence). The CDR3 DNA reads as TGCAGTGCTAGAGAAGCGACAGGGAGGAACGAGCAGTACTTC. It translates to CSAREATGRNEQYF.

This clonotype was detected once. The J gene is TRBJ2-5, the V gene TRBV14; D might be TRBD1 or TRBD2, each matching 5 bases. Germline V gene data show CDR1 as SGHDN and CDR2 as FVKESK. This CDR3 spans 19 amino acids. The V and J ends lost 0 bases and 6 bases respectively, with 26 bases between them. In nucleotides, the CDR3 is TGTGCCAGCAGCCAAGACGAGACAGATCCCCTTACCTCGGGAAAGACCCAGTACTTC. It codes for CASSQDETDPLTSGKTQYF.

This chain joins TRBV5-4 and TRBJ2-5; D may be TRBD1 or TRBD2 (5 bases each). The V end lost 2 bases, the J end lost 3 bases, and 11 bases lay between the germline ends. Germline V gene sequence: CDR1 SGHNT, CDR2 YYREEE (reference sequence). This CDR3 is 14 amino acids long. The CDR3 nucleotides are TGTGCCAGCAGCTTCGGGGCTCGGGAAGAGACCCAGTACTTC. As protein: CASSFGAREETQYF.

The V gene is TRBV7-2, the J gene TRBJ1-5, with D possibly matching TRBD1 (5 bases). The CDR3 loop spans 16 amino acids. CDR1 is SGHTA and CDR2 is FQGNSA in the germline V gene. Trimming took off 0 bases at V and 2 bases at J, with 11 bases between the two ends. In nucleotides, the CDR3 is TGTGCCAGCAGCTTAGCGGGGGGAAGAGGCAATCAGCCCCAGCATTTT. It specifies CASSLAGGRGNQPQHF. Full variable domain (outside the CDR3, taken from reference TRBV7-2 and TRBJ1-5): GAGVSQSPSNKVTEKGKDVELRCDPISGHTALYWYRQSLGQGLEFLIYFQGNSAPDKSGLPSDRFSAERTGGSVSTLTIQRTQQEDSAVYLCASSLAGGRGNQPQHFGDGTRLSIL.

This sequence joins TRBV24-1 and TRBJ2-3; possible D gene TRBD2, 5 bases. The CDR3 is 15 amino acids. The germline V and J ends were trimmed by 3 bases and 8 bases, with 17 bases remaining between them. The germline V gene has CDR1 KGHDR and CDR2 SFDVKD. CDR3 sequence: CATSDPRNPGGTQYF. In nucleotides, the CDR3 is TGTGCCACCAGTGATCCTCGAAACCCAGGAGGTACGCAGTATTTT.

This clonotype was found many times. This chain uses TRBV7-2 with TRBJ2-5, with 7 bases matching TRBD1. The CDR3 covers 14 residues. The V gene end was trimmed by 5 bases and the J gene end by 4 bases; junction bases not matched to a gene: 7. The V gene's germline CDR1 is SGHTA and CDR2 FQGNSA. CDR3 residues: CASSPTNRGETQYF. DNA of the CDR3: TGTGCCAGCAGCCCAACCAACAGGGGAGAGACCCAGTACTTC.

This clonotype appeared many times. The V call is TRBV7-2, the J call TRBJ1-4; D call uncertain. The V end was cut by 1 base, the J end by 8 bases, with 5 bases between. CDR1 SGHTA and CDR2 FQGNSA come from the germline V gene. The CDR3 sequence is 12 residues long. The CDR3 reads CASSLEPEKLFF. The CDR3 DNA follows: TGTGCCAGCAGCTTAGAGCCGGAAAAACTGTTTTTT. The full variable domain, in which reference TRBV7-2 and TRBJ1-4 provide the parts outside the CDR3, is GAGVSQSPSNKVTEKGKDVELRCDPISGHTALYWYRQSLGQGLEFLIYFQGNSAPDKSGLPSDRFSAERTGGSVSTLTIQRTQQEDSAVYLCASSLEPEKLFFGSGTQLSVL.

The rearrangement links TRBV20-1 to TRBJ2-1; 14 bases align to TRBD2. The CDR3 has 16 residues. Germline CDR1 DFQATT, CDR2 SNEGSKA (reference sequence). Losses at the gene ends were 3 bases for V and 2 bases for J; bases not matched to a gene: 3. CDR3 sequence reads: CSARTSGRATYNEQFF. DNA for the CDR3: TGCAGTGCTAGGACTAGCGGGAGGGCTACCTACAATGAGCAGTTCTTC.

To note about this clonotype: Given a much more abundant clone one base away, this may be a read error. The gene calls are TRBV5-1 and TRBJ2-1, with 7 bases identical to TRBD1. V trimming: 5 bases; J trimming: 10 bases; junction bases outside the gene matches: 18. The CDR3 covers 16 residues. CDR1 SGHRS and CDR2 YFSETQ come from the germline V gene. CDR3 amino acids: CASRSDRESGVGEQFF. For the CDR3, the DNA is TGCGCCAGCAGGTCTGACAGGGAGTCTGGAGTGGGAGAGCAGTTCTTC. Supplemented by reference TRBV5-1 and TRBJ2-1, the full variable domain reads KAGVTQTPRYLIKTRGQQVTLSCSPISGHRSVSWYQQTPGQGLQFLFEYFSETQRNKGNFPGRFSGRQFSNSRSEMNVSTLELGDSALYLCASRSDRESGVGEQFFGPGTRLTVL.

The V and J genes are TRBV14 and TRBJ2-7, with unresolved D. The CDR3 runs to 14 residues. Germline V CDR1 and CDR2: SGHDN, FVKESK. V lost 0 bases and J 4 bases, leaving 10 bases between the germline ends. The DNA for the CDR3 is TGTGCCAGCAGCCAAGAACTGGGAATTTACGAGCAGTACTTC. Its protein is CASSQELGIYEQYF.

Only a few counts were recorded for this clonotype. The V call is TRBV24-1, the J call TRBJ1-1; possibly TRBD1 for D (5 bases). The germline V gene has CDR1 KGHDR and CDR2 SFDVKD. Trimming stripped 8 bases from V and 4 bases from J, with 13 bases between. The CDR3 consists of 13 residues. The CDR3 coding sequence is TGTGCCACCACCCAGGGCGCGGGCACTGAAGCTTTCTTT. Translated, it gives CATTQGAGTEAFF.

This clonotype was observed a handful of times. One end of the junction does not line up with germline, which may come from a read error. The chain combines TRBV3-1 with TRBJ2-7; D is uncertain. CDR3 size: 13 residues. Looked up from germline, CDR1 is LGHDT and CDR2 is YNNKEL (reference sequence). CDR3 in amino acids: CTSSHNDIYEQYF. CDR3 sequence (DNA): TGTACCAGCAGCCACAACGACATCTACGAGCAGTACTTC.

This clonotype has just a few counts. The J gene is TRBJ2-1, the V gene TRBV19, with 15 bases that match TRBD2. The CDR3 loop spans 17 amino acids. Losses at the gene ends were 3 bases for V and 4 bases for J; bases not matched to a gene: 4. Looked up from germline, CDR1 is LNHDA and CDR2 is SQIVND (reference sequence). The CDR3 nucleotides are TGTGCCAGTAGTATGAGAGGGACTAGCGGGGGGTACAATGAGCAGTTCTTC. Translating gives CASSMRGTSGGYNEQFF.

This clonotype was counted ten times or more. This chain connects TRBV10-3 to TRBJ2-7, with 8 bases that match TRBD1. This CDR3 spans 15 amino acids. The J segment lost 6 bases and the V segment lost 0 bases, leaving 7 bases of the junction unmatched. The germline V gene encodes CDR1 ENHRY and CDR2 SYGVKD. CDR3 amino acids: CAISESRAGTGEQYF. CDR3 coding DNA: TGTGCCATCAGTGAGTCTAGGGCGGGGACAGGCGAGCAGTACTTC.

As concerns this clonotype: A much larger clone is a single base away; this may be a read error. V and J are TRBV7-7 and TRBJ2-5; the match to TRBD2 covers 9 bases. Germline loops: CDR1 SSHAT, CDR2 FNYEAQ (reference sequence). CDR3 length: 15 amino acids. The CDR3 bases are TGTACCAGCAGCTCCAAGACTAGCGGAGGGGAGACCCAGTACTTC. Amino acids: CTSSSKTSGGETQYF.

This clonotype is a singleton in its sample. The V and J genes are TRBV5-1 and TRBJ1-5; TRBD1 is a possible D gene (6 bases). The CDR3 consists of 14 residues. Looked up from germline, CDR1 is SGHRS and CDR2 is YFSETQ. Trimming cost V 4 bases and J 7 bases, with 15 bases left between them. The CDR3 DNA follows: TGCGCCAGCAGCCCGGGACAATTCGGGCAGCCCCAGCATTTT. Its translation: CASSPGQFGQPQHF.

This chain's CDR3 is CAIQAGGYTEAFF. The CDR3 bases are TGTGCCATCCAGGCCGGGGGGTACACTGAAGCTTTCTTT. V and J are TRBV10-3 and TRBJ1-1; a possible D gene is TRBD1 (5 bases). CDR1 ENHRY and CDR2 SYGVKD come from the germline V gene. The CDR3 is 13 amino acids. V lost 8 bases, J lost 3 bases, and 13 bases lay in between.

This clonotype was seen a handful of times. The chain links TRBV20-1 to TRBJ2-1; the match to TRBD2 covers 8 bases. Per germline, CDR1 DFQATT and CDR2 SNEGSKA (reference sequence). V lost 4 bases, J lost 6 bases, and 5 bases stayed unmatched. The CDR3 sequence is 13 residues long. The CDR3: CSANRGGGNEQFF. DNA of the CDR3: TGCAGTGCTAATCGGGGGGGCGGCAATGAGCAGTTCTTC.